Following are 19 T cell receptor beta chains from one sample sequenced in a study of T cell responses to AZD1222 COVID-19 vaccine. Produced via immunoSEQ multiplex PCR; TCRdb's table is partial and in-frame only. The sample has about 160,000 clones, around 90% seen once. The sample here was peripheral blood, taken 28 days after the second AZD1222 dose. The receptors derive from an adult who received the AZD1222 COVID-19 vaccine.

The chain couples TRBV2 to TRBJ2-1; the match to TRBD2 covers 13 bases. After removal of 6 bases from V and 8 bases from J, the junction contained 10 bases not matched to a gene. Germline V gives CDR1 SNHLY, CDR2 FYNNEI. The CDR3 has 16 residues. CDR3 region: CASRSGLAGDLDEQFF. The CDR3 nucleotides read TGTGCCAGCAGGTCAGGACTAGCGGGAGACTTGGATGAGCAGTTCTTC.

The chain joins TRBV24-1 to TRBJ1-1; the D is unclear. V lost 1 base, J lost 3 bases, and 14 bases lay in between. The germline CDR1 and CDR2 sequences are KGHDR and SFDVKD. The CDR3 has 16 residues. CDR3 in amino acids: CATSDFFGDLDTEAFF. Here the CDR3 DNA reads TGTGCCACCAGTGATTTTTTTGGGGATTTGGACACTGAAGCTTTCTTT.

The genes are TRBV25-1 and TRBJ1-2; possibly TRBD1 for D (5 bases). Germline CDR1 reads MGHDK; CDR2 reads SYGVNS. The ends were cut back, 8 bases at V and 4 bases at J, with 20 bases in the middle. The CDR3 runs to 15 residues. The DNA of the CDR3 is TGTGCCAGCCGCCCGGTTAGAGGGGATACCTATGGCTACACCTTC. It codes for CASRPVRGDTYGYTF.

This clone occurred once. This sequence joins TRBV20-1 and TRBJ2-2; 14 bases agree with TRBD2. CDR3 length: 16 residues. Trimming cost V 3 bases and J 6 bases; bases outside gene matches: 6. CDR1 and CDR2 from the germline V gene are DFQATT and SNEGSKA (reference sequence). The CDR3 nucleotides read TGCAGTGCTAGTGGGACTAGCGGGAGCCCTCCCGGGGAGCTGTTTTTT. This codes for CSASGTSGSPPGELFF.

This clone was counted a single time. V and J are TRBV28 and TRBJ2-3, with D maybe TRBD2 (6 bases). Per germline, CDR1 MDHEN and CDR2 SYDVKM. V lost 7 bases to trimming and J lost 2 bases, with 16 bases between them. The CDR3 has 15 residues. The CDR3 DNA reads TGTGCCAGCAAAAAGGCTAGCGTTTCCACAGATACGCAGTATTTT. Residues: CASKKASVSTDTQYF.

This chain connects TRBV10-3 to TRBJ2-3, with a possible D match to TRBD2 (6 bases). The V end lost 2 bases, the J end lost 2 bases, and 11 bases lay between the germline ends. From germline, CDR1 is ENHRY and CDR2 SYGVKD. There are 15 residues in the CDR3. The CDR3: CAISEGLADTDTQYF. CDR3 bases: TGTGCCATCAGTGAGGGGTTAGCGGACACAGATACGCAGTATTTT.

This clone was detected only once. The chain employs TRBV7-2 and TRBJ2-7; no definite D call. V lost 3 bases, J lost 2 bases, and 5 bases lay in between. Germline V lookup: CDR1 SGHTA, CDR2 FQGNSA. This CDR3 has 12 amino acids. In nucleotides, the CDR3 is TGTGCCAGCAGCTTGCTGACCTACGAGCAGTACTTC. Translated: CASSLLTYEQYF.

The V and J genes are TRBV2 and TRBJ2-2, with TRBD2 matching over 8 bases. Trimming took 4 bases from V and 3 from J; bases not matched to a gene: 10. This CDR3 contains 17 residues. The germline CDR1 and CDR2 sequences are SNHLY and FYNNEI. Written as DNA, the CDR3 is TGTGCCAGCAGTGGGGGACTAGGGTTCGATGACACCGGGGAGCTGTTTTTT. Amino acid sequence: CASSGGLGFDDTGELFF.

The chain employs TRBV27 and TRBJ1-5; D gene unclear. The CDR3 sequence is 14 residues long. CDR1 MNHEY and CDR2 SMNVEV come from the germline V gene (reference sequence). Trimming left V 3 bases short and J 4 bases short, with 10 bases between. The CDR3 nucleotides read TGTGCCAGCAGTTTTAATGGACGGAATCAGCCCCAGCATTTT. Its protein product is CASSFNGRNQPQHF.

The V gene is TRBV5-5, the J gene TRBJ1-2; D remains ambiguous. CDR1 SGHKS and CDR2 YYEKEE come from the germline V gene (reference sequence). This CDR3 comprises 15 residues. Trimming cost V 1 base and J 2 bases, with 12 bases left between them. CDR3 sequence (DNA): TGTGCCAGCAGCTTGTCGGGAGACGTCAACTATGGCTACACCTTC. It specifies CASSLSGDVNYGYTF.

CDR3 nucleotide sequence: TGCGCCAGCAGCTCCCACTACGAGCAGTACTTC. This codes for CASSSHYEQYF. This rearrangement joins TRBV5-1 to TRBJ2-7; D not resolved. This CDR3 is 11 amino acids long. Per the germline V gene, CDR1 is SGHRS and CDR2 is YFSETQ. Trimming left V 3 bases short and J 3 bases short, with 4 bases between.

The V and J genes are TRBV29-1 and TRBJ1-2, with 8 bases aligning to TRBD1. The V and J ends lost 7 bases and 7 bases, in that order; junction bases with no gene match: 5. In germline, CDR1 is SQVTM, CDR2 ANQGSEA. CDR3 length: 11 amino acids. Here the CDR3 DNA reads TGCAGCGAGAGGACAGGGTCTGGCTACACCTTC. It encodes CSERTGSGYTF.

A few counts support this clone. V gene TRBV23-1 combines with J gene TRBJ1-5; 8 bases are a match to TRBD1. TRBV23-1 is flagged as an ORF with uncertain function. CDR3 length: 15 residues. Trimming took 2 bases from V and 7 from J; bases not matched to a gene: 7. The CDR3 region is CASSQPTGGNQPQHF. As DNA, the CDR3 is TGCGCCAGCAGTCAACCCACAGGGGGGAACCAGCCCCAGCATTTT.

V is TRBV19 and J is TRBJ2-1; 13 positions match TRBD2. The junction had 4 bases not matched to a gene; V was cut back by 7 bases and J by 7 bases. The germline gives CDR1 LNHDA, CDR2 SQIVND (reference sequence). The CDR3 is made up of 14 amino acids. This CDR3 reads CASIRTSGSNEQFF. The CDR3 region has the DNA TGTGCCAGTATAAGGACTAGCGGGAGTAATGAGCAGTTCTTC.

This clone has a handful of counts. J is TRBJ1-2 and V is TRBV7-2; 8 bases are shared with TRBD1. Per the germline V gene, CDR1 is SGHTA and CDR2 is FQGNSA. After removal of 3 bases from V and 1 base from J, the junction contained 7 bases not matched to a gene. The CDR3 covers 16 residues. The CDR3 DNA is TGTGCCAGCAGCTTCTCCGCAGGGGGCCGTAACTATGGCTACACCTTC. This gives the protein CASSFSAGGRNYGYTF.

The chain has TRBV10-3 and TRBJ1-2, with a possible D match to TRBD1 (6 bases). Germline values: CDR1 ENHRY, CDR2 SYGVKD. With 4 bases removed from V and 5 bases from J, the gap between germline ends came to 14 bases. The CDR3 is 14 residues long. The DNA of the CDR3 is TGTGCCATCAGTGCGTCCAGGGGAGGGTATGGCTACACCTTC. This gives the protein CAISASRGGYGYTF.

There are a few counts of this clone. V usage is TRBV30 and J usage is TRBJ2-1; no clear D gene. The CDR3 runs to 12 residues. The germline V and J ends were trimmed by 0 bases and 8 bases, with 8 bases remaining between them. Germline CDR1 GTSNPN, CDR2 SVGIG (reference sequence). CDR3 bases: TGTGCCTGGAGTGTAAAGGGCGATGAGCAGTTCTTC. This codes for CAWSVKGDEQFF.

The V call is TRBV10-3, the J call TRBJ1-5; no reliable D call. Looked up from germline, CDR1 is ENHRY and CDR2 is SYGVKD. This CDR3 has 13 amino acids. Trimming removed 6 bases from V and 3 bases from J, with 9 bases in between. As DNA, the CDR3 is TGTGCCATCAGAAGGGATCTCAATCAGCCCCAGCATTTT. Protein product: CAIRRDLNQPQHF.

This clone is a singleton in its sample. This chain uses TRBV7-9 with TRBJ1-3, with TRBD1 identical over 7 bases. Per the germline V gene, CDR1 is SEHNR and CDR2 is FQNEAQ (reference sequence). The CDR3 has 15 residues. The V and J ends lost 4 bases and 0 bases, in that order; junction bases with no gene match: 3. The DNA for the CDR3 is TGTGCCAGCAGCTCGGGACAGAGCTCTGGAAACACCATATATTTT. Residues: CASSSGQSSGNTIYF.